These 32 T cell receptor beta chains share one sample of origin, sequenced in a study of Ad26.COV2.S vaccination and SARS-CoV-2 variants. This table comes from immunoSEQ multiplex PCR, and its TCRdb copy is limited to in-frame clones, with some not included. The sample has fewer than 50,000 clones; around 83% are singletons. The sample was peripheral blood, taken after recovery from COVID-19. All receptors derive from a human donor who had recovered from COVID-19.

The chain recombines TRBV6-5 with TRBJ1-1, with TRBD1 identical over 8 bases. CDR3 length: 15 amino acids. Trimming took 5 bases from V and 9 from J; bases not matched to a gene: 14. From germline, CDR1 is MNHEY and CDR2 SVGAGI. DNA of the CDR3: TGTGCCAGCAGTAAGGGACAGGAGGCAAAGAGGAAAGCTTTCTTT. Its translation is CASSKGQEAKRKAFF.

This clone appeared once. The chain employs TRBV24-1 and TRBJ2-1; D is possibly TRBD1 (6 bases). Trimming removed 0 bases at V and 7 bases at J, with 9 bases between. CDR3 length: 14 amino acids. Looked up from germline, CDR1 is KGHDR and CDR2 is SFDVKD. The CDR3 reads CATSDLNRVNEQFF. CDR3 nucleotide sequence: TGTGCCACCAGTGATTTGAACAGGGTGAATGAGCAGTTCTTC.

CDR3 residues: CSAQRVQAFF. CDR3 bases: TGCAGTGCTCAGCGGGTTCAAGCTTTCTTT. The rearrangement uses TRBV20-1 and TRBJ1-1; D is undetermined. The CDR3 covers 10 residues. Per germline, CDR1 DFQATT and CDR2 SNEGSKA (reference sequence). The V end lost 5 bases, the J end lost 9 bases, and 10 bases lay between the germline ends.

This clone was counted only a few times. The CDR3 is CARMQRTGNTGELFF. The DNA for the CDR3 is TGTGCCAGAATGCAGCGGACAGGCAACACCGGGGAGCTGTTTTTT. The rearrangement links TRBV25-1 to TRBJ2-2, with TRBD1 matching over 7 bases. V shed 9 bases, J shed 2 bases, and the junction held 9 bases outside the gene matches. CDR3 length equals 15 residues. Germline V gives CDR1 MGHDK, CDR2 SYGVNS.

A single count supports this clone. V and J are TRBV11-2 and TRBJ1-3; no clear D gene. Trimming took off 4 bases at V and 4 bases at J, with 8 bases between the two ends. There are 13 residues in the CDR3. CDR1 is SGHAT, CDR2 FQNNGV, per germline. CDR3 sequence reads: CASSSGNGNTIYF. CDR3 DNA sequence: TGTGCCAGCAGCTCCGGAAACGGAAACACCATATATTTT.

This clone has more than one count but fewer than ten. The chain recombines TRBV7-9 with TRBJ2-7; 8 bases are shared with TRBD2. The CDR3 consists of 16 residues. V trimming: 5 bases; J trimming: 4 bases; junction bases outside the gene matches: 13. In germline, CDR1 is SEHNR, CDR2 FQNEAQ (reference sequence). The CDR3 DNA is TGTGCCAGCAGCCCCCGTCAACTAGCGGCCATTTACGAGCAGTACTTC. It translates to CASSPRQLAAIYEQYF.

The chain links TRBV7-6 to TRBJ2-5; weak D call: TRBD1 (5 bases). This CDR3 region has 17 residues. The ends were cut back, 2 bases at V and 4 bases at J, with 20 bases in the middle. In germline, CDR1 is SGHVS, CDR2 FNYEAQ. CDR3 DNA sequence: TGTGCCAGCAGCTTACGTCTGGTCTTAGGGGCCGGAGAGACCCAGTACTTC. This sequence encodes CASSLRLVLGAGETQYF.

This clone was counted between two and nine times. The V and J genes are TRBV5-5 and TRBJ2-7; a possible D gene is TRBD1 (6 bases). The germline V gene has CDR1 SGHKS and CDR2 YYEKEE (reference sequence). The CDR3 has 14 residues. The germline V and J ends were trimmed by 1 base and 5 bases, with 13 bases remaining between them. The CDR3 spells CASSLKDRGNEQYV. Written as DNA, the CDR3 is TGTGCCAGCAGCTTGAAGGACAGAGGGAACGAGCAGTACGTC.

The chain joins TRBV12-3 or TRBV12-4 to TRBJ1-5; D gene unclear. The germline V and J ends were trimmed by 5 bases and 9 bases, with 11 bases remaining between them. The CDR3 runs 12 residues. This CDR3 reads CASSPYAGPQHF. The CDR3 region has the DNA TGTGCCAGCAGTCCGTACGCCGGGCCCCAGCATTTT.

This clone has a handful of counts. This chain links TRBV3-1 (or the pseudogene TRBV3-2) with TRBJ2-2; perhaps TRBD1 as D (5 bases). Germline loops: CDR1 LGHDT, CDR2 YNNKEL (reference sequence). The CDR3 spans 13 residues. The V gene lost 3 bases and the J gene lost 8 bases, with 10 bases spanning the gap. As DNA, the CDR3 is TGTGCCAGCAGCCAGGGTAGGGGAGGGGAGCTGTTTTTT. Protein product: CASSQGRGGELFF.

The V and J genes are TRBV5-1 and TRBJ1-1; TRBD1 is a possible D gene (5 bases). This CDR3 spans 13 amino acids. Germline V gene lookup returns CDR1 SGHRS and CDR2 YFSETQ. Trimming took 7 bases from V and 1 from J, leaving 11 bases between them. DNA of the CDR3: TGCGCCAGCGCTTCCGGGGGGAACACTGAAGCTTTCTTT. Translation: CASASGGNTEAFF.

J is TRBJ2-5 and V is TRBV13; tentative D call: TRBD2 (5 bases). The germline gives CDR1 PRHDT, CDR2 FYEKMQ (reference sequence). The CDR3 is made up of 14 amino acids. Between the trimmed V and J ends, which lost 3 bases and 2 bases, there was a span of 10 bases. This CDR3 reads CASSFGLGQETQYF. The CDR3 nucleotides read TGTGCCAGCAGCTTCGGACTGGGACAAGAGACCCAGTACTTC.

This chain uses TRBV21-1 with TRBJ1-5; whether TRBD1, the table's D call, matches the DNA was not checked. TRBV21-1 is a recognized pseudogene. The CDR3 sequence is 15 residues long. Written as DNA, the CDR3 is TGTGCCAGCAGAAGGACAGGGGAAGGGAATCAGCCCCAGCATTTT. Encoded protein: CASRRTGEGNQPQHF.

This rearrangement joins TRBV9 to TRBJ2-7; tentatively, D is TRBD1 (6 bases). With 5 bases removed from V and 2 bases from J, the gap between germline ends came to 14 bases. This CDR3 spans 14 amino acids. CDR1 is SGDLS, CDR2 YYNGEE, per germline. This CDR3 reads CASSHTGNAYEQYF. The CDR3 nucleotides read TGTGCCAGCAGTCATACAGGGAATGCCTACGAGCAGTACTTC.

The count of this clone is one. This chain connects TRBV3-1 (or the pseudogene TRBV3-2) to TRBJ2-7; 8 bases are a match to TRBD2. Germline V lookup: CDR1 LGHDT, CDR2 YNNKEL (reference sequence). The CDR3 covers 17 residues. Losses at the gene ends were 1 base for V and 0 bases for J; bases not matched to a gene: 8. The CDR3 is CASSQGSGATFSYEQYF. In DNA, the CDR3 is TGTGCCAGCAGCCAAGGTAGCGGGGCGACCTTCTCCTACGAGCAGTACTTC.

V gene TRBV18 combines with J gene TRBJ2-3; TRBD2 is a possible D gene (5 bases). V was shortened by 4 bases and J by 6 bases, with 14 bases between the two germline ends. In germline, CDR1 is KGHSH, CDR2 LQKENI. This CDR3 contains 14 residues. This chain's CDR3 is CASSQAAGTDTQYF. DNA for the CDR3: TGTGCCAGCTCACAAGCGGCTGGTACGGATACGCAGTATTTT.

The rearrangement links TRBV10-3 to TRBJ1-4; the D gene is possibly TRBD1 (6 bases). The length of the CDR3 is 15 residues. Germline V CDR1 and CDR2: ENHRY, SYGVKD. Trimming stripped 5 bases from V and 4 bases from J, with 14 bases between. CDR3 loop: CAISRDGQLNEKLFF. Here the CDR3 DNA reads TGTGCCATCAGTCGCGACGGACAGCTTAATGAAAAACTGTTTTTT.

At least ten counts were recorded for this clone. J is TRBJ1-4 and V is TRBV19, with 7 bases identical to TRBD1. Germline V gives CDR1 LNHDA, CDR2 SQIVND (reference sequence). With 3 bases clipped from V and 4 bases from J, the junction kept 5 bases outside the gene matches. The CDR3 runs 15 residues. CDR3 residues: CASSIVGQRNEKLFF. CDR3 DNA: TGTGCCAGTAGTATTGTGGGACAGCGTAATGAAAAACTGTTTTTT.

There are a few counts of this clone. The genes are TRBV25-1 and TRBJ1-6, with 8 bases that match TRBD1. Trimming cost V 4 bases and J 7 bases; bases outside gene matches: 6. The germline V gene has CDR1 MGHDK and CDR2 SYGVNS. This CDR3 has 15 residues. CDR3: CASSVPGQANSPLHF. DNA of the CDR3: TGTGCCAGCAGTGTTCCGGGACAGGCGAATTCACCCCTCCACTTT.

This chain uses TRBV5-1 with TRBJ2-5, with 7 positions matching TRBD1. The junction had 7 bases not matched to a gene; V was cut back by 3 bases and J by 2 bases. The CDR3 has 15 amino acids. The germline CDR1 and CDR2 sequences are SGHRS and YFSETQ. The CDR3 DNA follows: TGCGCCAGCAGCTCTCAGGGGGTCGGGCAAGAGACCCAGTACTTC. This sequence encodes CASSSQGVGQETQYF.

The J gene is TRBJ2-3, the V gene TRBV19; D uncertain. Germline CDR1 and CDR2: LNHDA and SQIVND (reference sequence). CDR3 length equals 15 residues. Deletions cut 1 base from V and 2 bases from J, with 10 bases between. This chain's CDR3 is CASSIVKESTDTQYF. The CDR3 DNA reads TGTGCCAGTAGTATAGTTAAAGAGTCCACAGATACGCAGTATTTT.

The chain joins TRBV10-3 to TRBJ1-1; D is undetermined. Germline CDR1 reads ENHRY; CDR2 reads SYGVKD. The CDR3 spans 19 residues. Deletions cut 3 bases from V and 1 base from J, with 24 bases between. CDR3 loop: CAISDQEGRVKIENTEAFF. In nucleotides, the CDR3 is TGTGCCATCAGTGATCAGGAAGGGAGGGTAAAGATTGAGAACACTGAAGCTTTCTTT.

The chain combines TRBV28 with TRBJ1-3, with 9 bases fitting TRBD1. The CDR3 sequence is 18 residues long. Germline V gives CDR1 MDHEN, CDR2 SYDVKM. Trimming cost V 2 bases and J 0 bases; bases outside gene matches: 8. For the CDR3, the DNA is TGTGCCAGCAGTTTAGGACAGGGGTCGACGTACTCTGGAAACACCATATATTTT. The encoded protein is CASSLGQGSTYSGNTIYF.

This clone was counted a single time. The V and J genes are TRBV27 and TRBJ2-7, with 10 positions matching TRBD2. Trimming removed 5 bases from V and 3 bases from J; junction bases left unmatched: 10. Germline values: CDR1 MNHEY, CDR2 SMNVEV (reference sequence). The CDR3 is 16 residues long. CDR3 in amino acids: CASSAPWTSGGYEQYF. DNA for the CDR3: TGTGCCAGCAGTGCCCCCTGGACTAGCGGAGGCTACGAGCAGTACTTC.

V is TRBV5-1 and J is TRBJ2-5; 11 nucleotides match TRBD2. The CDR3 loop spans 15 amino acids. The germline CDR1 and CDR2 sequences are SGHRS and YFSETQ. Trimming removed 4 bases from V and 5 bases from J; junction bases left unmatched: 7. The CDR3 sequence: CASSAPLAGDETQYF. The DNA for the CDR3 is TGCGCCAGCAGCGCCCCACTAGCGGGGGACGAGACCCAGTACTTC.

Regarding this clone: Other nucleotide sequences in the sample specify the same CDR3. The gene calls are TRBV18 and TRBJ1-4; D is uncertain. CDR1 and CDR2 (germline): KGHSH, LQKENI. Trimming stripped 0 bases from V and 3 bases from J, with 8 bases between. The CDR3 length is 15 residues. CDR3 DNA: TGTGCCAGCTCACCACCGGGGAGGGCTAATGAAAAACTGTTTTTT. Translated, it gives CASSPPGRANEKLFF.

This clone has just a few counts. V and J are TRBV7-9 and TRBJ2-7; D might be TRBD2 (6 bases). Germline V gene sequence: CDR1 SEHNR, CDR2 FQNEAQ (reference sequence). V was trimmed by 5 bases and J by 2 bases, leaving 16 bases between them. This CDR3 is built from 15 residues. CDR3 amino acids: CASSKQGLHTYEQYF. The CDR3 coding sequence is TGTGCCAGCAGCAAGCAGGGACTCCATACCTACGAGCAGTACTTC.

The CDR3 sequence: CASSLAGQKSNEQFF. CDR3 coding DNA: TGTGCCAGCAGCTTAGCGGGACAGAAGTCAAATGAGCAGTTCTTC. The chain recombines TRBV7-3 with TRBJ2-1; D perhaps matches TRBD1 (7 bases). V shed 2 bases and J shed 7 bases, with 15 bases lying between them. Germline lookup yields CDR1 SGHTA and CDR2 FQGTGA. This CDR3 is built from 15 residues. The complete variable domain, with remaining parts taken from reference TRBV7-3 and TRBJ2-1, reads GAGVSQTPSNKVTEKGKYVELRCDPISGHTALYWYRQSLGQGPEFLIYFQGTGAADDSGLPNDRFFAVRPEGSVSTLKIQRTERGDSAVYLCASSLAGQKSNEQFFGPGTRLTVL.

The chain uses TRBV10-3 and TRBJ2-3, with 9 bases lining up with TRBD2. The CDR3 consists of 15 residues. The V gene's germline CDR1 is ENHRY and CDR2 SYGVKD. The ends lost 8 bases at V and 3 bases at J; junction bases unmatched: 9. This CDR3 is CAISRAAGGTDTQYF. The CDR3 region has the DNA TGTGCCATCTCTAGAGCGGCGGGAGGGACAGATACGCAGTATTTT.

This clone was detected a few times. In the same sample, other DNA sequences code for this CDR3. CDR3 sequence: CASSQERLNTEAFF. The CDR3 DNA sequence: TGCGCCAGCAGCCAAGAACGGTTGAACACTGAAGCTTTCTTT. The chain joins TRBV4-1 to TRBJ1-1; D gene uncertain. V lost 0 bases and J lost 0, with 5 bases in between. This CDR3 contains 14 residues. The germline gives CDR1 MGHRA, CDR2 YSYEKL.

This chain joins TRBV20-1 and TRBJ1-2; the D is unclear. From germline, CDR1 is DFQATT and CDR2 SNEGSKA (reference sequence). V gave up 3 bases and J gave up 0 bases, with 14 bases separating them. This CDR3 region has 15 residues. CDR3 coding DNA: TGCAGTGCTAGTCAAGGGTCGATTGCTAACTATGGCTACACCTTC. Its protein is CSASQGSIANYGYTF.

The chain joins TRBV5-4 to TRBJ1-2, with TRBD1 identical over 7 bases. Germline CDR1 is SGHNT and CDR2 is YYREEE (reference sequence). V shed 4 bases, J shed 4 bases, and the junction held 13 bases outside the gene matches. The CDR3 runs 16 residues. CDR3 DNA sequence: TGTGCCAGCAGCGACAAAACCTACGGGACAGCCTATGGCTACACCTTC. Its protein product is CASSDKTYGTAYGYTF. Supplemented by reference TRBV5-4 and TRBJ1-2, the full variable domain reads ETGVTQSPTHLIKTRGQQVTLRCSSQSGHNTVSWYQQALGQGPQFIFQYYREEENGRGNFPPRFSGLQFPNYSSELNVNALELDDSALYLCASSDKTYGTAYGYTFGSGTRLTVV.